Sequencing of this TCR beta chain was carried out in a study of cytomegalovirus exposure and HLA in healthy donors. Study-wide points: Certain sequence variants were highly shared and formed a cluster, and this cluster was likely a sequencing artifact.

In this sample, this clone turned up a few times. What it binds is not known. It was with 60 Vbeta and 13 Jbeta primers that the PCR ran. TCRdb's table, derived via immunoSEQ multiplex PCR, lists solely in-frame clones and lacks some. The data contain about 150,000 clones, around 79% of them singletons. Looked up from germline, CDR1 is SGHAT and CDR2 is FQDESV (reference sequence). The length of the CDR3 is 17 residues. The germline V and J ends were trimmed by 1 base and 8 bases, with 18 bases remaining between them. Participants comprised healthy donors of bone marrow. This receptor was obtained from a human donor in good health. Material for sequencing was PBMCs. J is TRBJ1-6 and V is TRBV11-1; no reliable D call. As DNA, the CDR3 is TGTGCCAGCAGCTTAGTTGGAGGGATGGGTGCTGATTCACCCCTCCACTTT. This sequence encodes CASSLVGGMGADSPLHF.